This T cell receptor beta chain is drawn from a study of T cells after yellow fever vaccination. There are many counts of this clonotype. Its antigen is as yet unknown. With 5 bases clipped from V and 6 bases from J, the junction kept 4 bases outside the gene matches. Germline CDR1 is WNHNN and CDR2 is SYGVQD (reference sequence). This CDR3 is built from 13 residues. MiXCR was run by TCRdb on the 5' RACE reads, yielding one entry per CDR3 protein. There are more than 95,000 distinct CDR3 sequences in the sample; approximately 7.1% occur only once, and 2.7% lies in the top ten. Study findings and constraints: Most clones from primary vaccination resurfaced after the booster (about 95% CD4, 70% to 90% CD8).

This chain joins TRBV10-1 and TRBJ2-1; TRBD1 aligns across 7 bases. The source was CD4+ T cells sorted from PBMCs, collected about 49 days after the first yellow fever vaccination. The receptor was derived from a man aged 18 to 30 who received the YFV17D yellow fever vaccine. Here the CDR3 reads CASSSGQTNEQFF. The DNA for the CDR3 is TGCGCCAGCAGTTCGGGACAGACCAATGAGCAGTTCTTC.